A selection of T cell receptor beta chains follows, all from one sample in a study of cytotoxic CD8 clonotypes in ibrutinib-treated CLL. Sequenced by immunoSEQ multiplex PCR; TCRdb stores in-frame clones only, minus some. The sample yields around 130,000 clones, 84% seen once. The sequenced sample was PBMCs, obtained after 24 months of ibrutinib treatment. The receptor source for this set is a human donor with chronic lymphocytic leukemia. The CDR3 runs from the conserved cysteine through the conserved F or W. D genes are given only for firm matches. Rows give clone size only sometimes, using once, few, many, or a class for an expanded clone.

v_call: TRBV30
clone_size: -
j_call: TRBJ1-5
d_call: -
cdr3_aa: CACSRVGQPQHF
cdr3_nt: TGTGCCTGTTCCAGGGTCGGTCAGCCCCAGCATTTT

v_call: TRBV7-9
clone_size: -
j_call: TRBJ1-4
d_call: -
cdr3_aa: CASQGTSREKLFF
cdr3_nt: TGTGCCAGCCAGGGGACCTCTCGTGAAAAACTGTTTTTT

v_call: TRBV2
clone_size: -
j_call: TRBJ2-3
d_call: TRBD2
cdr3_aa: CASSERGSGGTDTQYF
cdr3_nt: TGTGCCAGCAGTGAACGCGGTAGCGGGGGCACAGATACGCAGTATTTT

v_call: TRBV29-1
clone_size: -
j_call: TRBJ1-6
d_call: -
cdr3_aa: CSVREGSYNSPLHF
cdr3_nt: TGCAGCGTTCGGGAGGGCTCCTATAATTCACCCCTCCACTTT

v_call: TRBV19
clone_size: -
j_call: TRBJ2-7
d_call: -
cdr3_aa: CASSIDPGESAEQYF
cdr3_nt: TGTGCCAGTAGTATAGATCCGGGGGAATCCGCCGAGCAGTACTTC

v_call: TRBV11-2
clone_size: -
j_call: TRBJ2-3
d_call: TRBD1
cdr3_aa: CASSATSGTGTDTQYF
cdr3_nt: TGTGCCAGCAGCGCAACGTCCGGGACAGGCACAGATACGCAGTATTTT

v_call: TRBV19
clone_size: -
j_call: TRBJ1-3
d_call: TRBD1
cdr3_aa: CASSTPAGGGNTIYF
cdr3_nt: TGTGCCAGTAGTACCCCGGCAGGGGGAGGAAACACCATATATTTT

v_call: TRBV11-1
clone_size: -
j_call: TRBJ2-3
d_call: -
cdr3_aa: CASRPFGGVVSTDTQYF
cdr3_nt: TGTGCCAGCAGGCCGTTTGGCGGGGTCGTTAGCACAGATACGCAGTATTTT

v_call: TRBV7-9
clone_size: once
j_call: TRBJ1-4
d_call: -
cdr3_aa: CASSSERGEKLFF
cdr3_nt: TGTGCCAGCAGCTCCGAGAGGGGTGAAAAACTGTTTTTT

v_call: TRBV7-2
clone_size: -
j_call: TRBJ2-7
d_call: TRBD1
cdr3_aa: CASSLPDRPSSSYEQYF
cdr3_nt: TGTGCCAGCAGCTTACCGGACAGGCCCTCTAGCTCCTACGAGCAGTACTTC

v_call: TRBV29-1
clone_size: -
j_call: TRBJ1-1
d_call: TRBD1
cdr3_aa: CASRDSLYSGNTEAFF
cdr3_nt: TGCGCCTCTAGGGACAGCCTTTACTCTGGGAACACTGAAGCTTTCTTT

v_call: TRBV28
clone_size: -
j_call: TRBJ1-3
d_call: -
cdr3_aa: CATATEDGNTIYF
cdr3_nt: TGTGCCACCGCGACAGAGGACGGAAACACCATATATTTT

v_call: TRBV5-1
clone_size: -
j_call: TRBJ1-2
d_call: -
cdr3_aa: CASSLAGARSRHGGGYTF
cdr3_nt: TGCGCCAGCAGCTTGGCCGGGGCTCGGTCGCGGCACGGAGGAGGCTACACCTTC

v_call: TRBV6-6
clone_size: -
j_call: TRBJ2-7
d_call: -
cdr3_aa: CASSYSSSGGHYEQYF
cdr3_nt: TGTGCCAGCAGTTACTCGTCTTCCGGGGGGCACTACGAGCAGTACTTC

v_call: TRBV18
clone_size: once
j_call: TRBJ2-5
d_call: -
cdr3_aa: CASSLTAQETQYF
cdr3_nt: TGTGCCAGCTCCTTGACAGCACAAGAGACCCAGTACTTC

v_call: TRBV6-1
clone_size: -
j_call: TRBJ1-2
d_call: -
cdr3_aa: CASSVRGTTGNYTF
cdr3_nt: TGTGCCAGCAGTGTAAGGGGTACGACAGGTAACTACACCTTC

v_call: TRBV6-1
clone_size: -
j_call: TRBJ1-1
d_call: -
cdr3_aa: CASSERPDTEAFF
cdr3_nt: TGTGCCAGCAGTGAACGGCCGGACACTGAAGCTTTCTTT

v_call: TRBV11-3
clone_size: -
j_call: TRBJ1-1
d_call: -
cdr3_aa: CASSLGQGSTEAFF
cdr3_nt: TGTGCCAGCAGCTTAGGGCAGGGGAGCACTGAAGCTTTCTTT

v_call: TRBV7-3
clone_size: -
j_call: TRBJ2-1
d_call: TRBD2
cdr3_aa: CASSLQASGGADEQFF
cdr3_nt: TGTGCCAGCAGCTTACAGGCTAGCGGGGGGGCCGATGAGCAGTTCTTC

v_call: TRBV6-1
clone_size: -
j_call: TRBJ1-2
d_call: TRBD1
cdr3_aa: CASSLRDRDNYGYTF
cdr3_nt: TGTGCCAGCAGTCTCCGGGACAGGGATAACTATGGCTACACCTTC

v_call: TRBV5-3
clone_size: -
j_call: TRBJ2-4
d_call: -
cdr3_aa: CARRSPSHLDKNIQYF
cdr3_nt: TGTGCCAGAAGGTCCCCGTCTCATCTCGACAAAAACATTCAGTACTTC

v_call: TRBV5-8
clone_size: -
j_call: TRBJ2-7
d_call: -
cdr3_aa: CASRTRRGSYEQYF
cdr3_nt: TGTGCCAGCAGAACACGTCGGGGGTCCTACGAGCAGTACTTC

v_call: TRBV6-1
clone_size: -
j_call: TRBJ1-2
d_call: -
cdr3_aa: CASSELVAGRYGYTF
cdr3_nt: TGTGCCAGCAGTGAATTGGTTGCAGGTCGCTATGGCTACACCTTC

v_call: TRBV5-1
clone_size: few
j_call: TRBJ1-5
d_call: TRBD1
cdr3_aa: CASSSGQGNQPQHF
cdr3_nt: TGCGCCAGCAGCTCGGGACAGGGCAATCAGCCCCAGCATTTT

v_call: TRBV19
clone_size: -
j_call: TRBJ2-5
d_call: -
cdr3_aa: CASSYTVSETQYF
cdr3_nt: TGTGCCAGTAGTTATACGGTGTCGGAGACCCAGTACTTC

v_call: TRBV18
clone_size: -
j_call: TRBJ1-2
d_call: TRBD1
cdr3_aa: CASSGTGGGEAYGYTF
cdr3_nt: TGTGCCAGCTCAGGGACAGGAGGAGGGGAGGCCTATGGCTACACCTTC

v_call: TRBV6-4
clone_size: -
j_call: TRBJ1-2
d_call: -
cdr3_aa: CASSGGMGYTF
cdr3_nt: TGTGCCAGCAGTGGGGGTATGGGCTACACCTTC

v_call: TRBV5-1
clone_size: -
j_call: TRBJ2-7
d_call: -
cdr3_aa: CASSLGGRQGLFEQYF
cdr3_nt: TGCGCCAGCAGCTTGGGGGGTCGGCAGGGACTCTTCGAGCAGTACTTC

v_call: TRBV10-3
clone_size: -
j_call: TRBJ2-5
d_call: -
cdr3_aa: CAISVGSKTQYF
cdr3_nt: TGTGCCATCAGTGTCGGTTCGAAGACCCAGTACTTC

v_call: TRBV29-1
clone_size: -
j_call: TRBJ1-4
d_call: TRBD1
cdr3_aa: CSVGTGRGATNEKLFF
cdr3_nt: TGCAGCGTCGGGACAGGGAGGGGGGCAACTAATGAAAAACTGTTTTTT

v_call: TRBV10-3
clone_size: -
j_call: TRBJ1-6
d_call: -
cdr3_aa: CAISVSSSSFNSPLHF
cdr3_nt: TGTGCCATCAGTGTTTCGAGCTCCTCATTTAATTCACCCCTCCACTTT

v_call: TRBV9
clone_size: few
j_call: TRBJ1-2
d_call: -
cdr3_aa: CASSVALLDYGYTF
cdr3_nt: TGTGCCAGCAGCGTAGCTCTCTTAGACTATGGCTACACCTTC

v_call: TRBV6-4
clone_size: -
j_call: TRBJ2-1
d_call: -
cdr3_aa: CASRVSARGHEQFF
cdr3_nt: TGTGCCAGCAGAGTATCGGCCAGGGGCCATGAGCAGTTCTTC

v_call: TRBV10-3
clone_size: -
j_call: TRBJ2-1
d_call: TRBD2
cdr3_aa: CAISESGTNNEQFF
cdr3_nt: TGTGCCATCAGTGAGTCCGGGACTAACAATGAGCAGTTCTTC

v_call: TRBV19
clone_size: -
j_call: TRBJ1-1
d_call: -
cdr3_aa: CASSVTGRNTEAFF
cdr3_nt: TGTGCCAGTAGTGTTACAGGGAGGAACACTGAAGCTTTCTTT

v_call: TRBV5-5
clone_size: once
j_call: TRBJ1-1
d_call: TRBD1
cdr3_aa: CASSFDRVNTEAFF
cdr3_nt: TGTGCCAGCAGCTTTGACAGGGTGAACACTGAAGCTTTCTTT

v_call: TRBV6-5
clone_size: -
j_call: TRBJ2-7
d_call: -
cdr3_aa: CASSYSTGRVHEQYF
cdr3_nt: TGTGCCAGCAGTTACTCGACAGGGAGGGTACACGAGCAGTACTTC

v_call: TRBV10-3
clone_size: -
j_call: TRBJ1-3
d_call: -
cdr3_aa: CAISGQGRGNTIYF
cdr3_nt: TGTGCCATCAGTGGTCAGGGGCGAGGAAACACCATATATTTT

v_call: TRBV12-5
clone_size: -
j_call: TRBJ2-1
d_call: TRBD2
cdr3_aa: CASGLPTSGGINEQFF
cdr3_nt: TGTGCTAGTGGTTTGCCGACTAGCGGGGGGATTAATGAGCAGTTCTTC

v_call: TRBV6-4
clone_size: few
j_call: TRBJ1-2
d_call: -
cdr3_aa: CASSEGRFDGYTF
cdr3_nt: TGTGCCAGCAGTGAGGGGAGGTTCGATGGCTACACCTTC

v_call: TRBV6-1
clone_size: -
j_call: TRBJ1-5
d_call: -
cdr3_aa: CASCPRPDQPQHF
cdr3_nt: TGTGCCAGCTGCCCAAGGCCGGATCAGCCCCAGCATTTT

v_call: TRBV5-1
clone_size: -
j_call: TRBJ2-2
d_call: -
cdr3_aa: CASSPWGDGELFF
cdr3_nt: TGCGCCAGCAGCCCGTGGGGGGACGGGGAGCTGTTTTTT

v_call: TRBV25-1
clone_size: -
j_call: TRBJ1-2
d_call: -
cdr3_aa: CASTAGAYGYTF
cdr3_nt: TGTGCCAGCACCGCAGGGGCCTATGGCTACACCTTC

v_call: TRBV19
clone_size: -
j_call: TRBJ2-5
d_call: -
cdr3_aa: CASSAGGGETQYF
cdr3_nt: TGTGCCAGTAGTGCCGGGGGTGGGGAGACCCAGTACTTC

v_call: TRBV7-9
clone_size: -
j_call: TRBJ2-6
d_call: TRBD2
cdr3_aa: CASSSLAGGLAGANVLTF
cdr3_nt: TGTGCCAGCAGCTCCCTAGCGGGGGGGTTGGCTGGGGCCAACGTCCTGACTTTC

v_call: TRBV20-1
clone_size: -
j_call: TRBJ2-5
d_call: TRBD1
cdr3_aa: CSGDRQETQYF
cdr3_nt: TGCAGCGGGGACAGACAAGAGACCCAGTACTTC

v_call: TRBV21-1
clone_size: -
j_call: TRBJ2-7
d_call: -
cdr3_aa: CASSNTDRGISYEQYF
cdr3_nt: TGTGCCAGCAGCAACACGGACAGGGGGATCTCCTACGAGCAGTACTTC

v_call: TRBV7-2
clone_size: -
j_call: TRBJ2-2
d_call: -
cdr3_aa: CASRTTGPGELFF
cdr3_nt: TGTGCCAGCAGAACAACAGGGCCCGGGGAGCTGTTTTTT

v_call: TRBV11-3
clone_size: once
j_call: TRBJ2-5
d_call: -
cdr3_aa: CASSLDGAEGETQYF
cdr3_nt: TGTGCCAGCAGCTTAGACGGGGCAGAAGGGGAGACCCAGTACTTC

v_call: TRBV30
clone_size: -
j_call: TRBJ1-1
d_call: -
cdr3_aa: CAWSVTRGTEAFF
cdr3_nt: TGTGCCTGGAGTGTCACTAGGGGCACTGAAGCTTTCTTT

v_call: TRBV18
clone_size: -
j_call: TRBJ2-3
d_call: TRBD1
cdr3_aa: CASSQRDRVASTDTQYF
cdr3_nt: TGTGCCAGCTCACAGAGGGACAGGGTGGCTAGCACAGATACGCAGTATTTT

v_call: TRBV27
clone_size: -
j_call: TRBJ2-1
d_call: TRBD1
cdr3_aa: CASSRQGGSNEQFF
cdr3_nt: TGTGCCAGCAGCAGACAGGGTGGTTCCAATGAGCAGTTCTTC

v_call: TRBV6-5
clone_size: -
j_call: TRBJ1-6
d_call: -
cdr3_aa: CASSSNSPLHF
cdr3_nt: TGTGCCAGCAGTAGTAATTCACCCCTCCACTTT